This T cell receptor (beta chain) was identified in a study of beta chain features in type 1 diabetes. Study outcomes and limitations: Across all four CD4+ subsets, people with type 1 diabetes showed modestly shorter TCRB CDR3s.

Reverse transcription of all isolated RNA meant that expressed TCRB transcripts were sequenced. The data were produced by immunoSEQ multiplex PCR, yet TCRdb's version contains in-frame clones alone and is incomplete. The sample holds 500,000 to 650,000 clones, around 11% seen once. The CDR3 has 13 amino acids. The V end lost 5 bases, the J end lost 3 bases, and 5 bases lay between the germline ends. Per germline, CDR1 MNHEY and CDR2 SMNVEV (reference sequence). Remarks on this clone: Its specificity is not known.

This sequence joins TRBV27 and TRBJ1-6; D is undetermined. The sequence was collected from a young man with type 1 diabetes. The sample comprised naive CD4+ T cells from blood. This chain's CDR3 is CASSADYNSPLHF. DNA for the CDR3: TGTGCCAGCAGTGCGGACTATAATTCACCCCTCCACTTT.